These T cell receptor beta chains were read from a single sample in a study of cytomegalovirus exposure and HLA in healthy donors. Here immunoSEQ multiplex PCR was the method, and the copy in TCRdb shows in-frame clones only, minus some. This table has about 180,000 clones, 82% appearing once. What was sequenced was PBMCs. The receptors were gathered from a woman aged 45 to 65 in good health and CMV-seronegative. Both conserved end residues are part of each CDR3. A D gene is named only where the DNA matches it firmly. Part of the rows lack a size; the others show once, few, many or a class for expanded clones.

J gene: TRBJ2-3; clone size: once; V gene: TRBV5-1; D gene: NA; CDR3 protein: CASSLELPSTDTQYF; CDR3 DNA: TGCGCCAGCAGCTTGGAACTGCCTAGCACAGATACGCAGTATTTT
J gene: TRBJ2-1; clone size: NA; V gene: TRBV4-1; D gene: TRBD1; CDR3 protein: CASSQIQGWDPYNEQFF; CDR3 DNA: TGCGCCAGCAGCCAAATACAGGGGTGGGACCCCTACAATGAGCAGTTCTTC
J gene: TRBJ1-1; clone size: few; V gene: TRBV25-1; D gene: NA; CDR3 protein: CASSGTAILNTEAFF; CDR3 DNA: TGTGCCAGCAGTGGAACAGCTATTCTGAACACTGAAGCTTTCTTT
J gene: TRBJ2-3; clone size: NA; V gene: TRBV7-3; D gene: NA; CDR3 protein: CASSLTPDTRTDTQYF; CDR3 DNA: TGTGCCAGCAGCTTAACCCCGGACACCCGGACAGATACGCAGTATTTT
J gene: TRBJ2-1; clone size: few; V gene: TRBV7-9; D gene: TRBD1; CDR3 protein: CASSPGQGQREQFF; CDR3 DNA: TGTGCCAGCAGCCCTGGACAGGGTCAAAGAGAGCAGTTCTTC
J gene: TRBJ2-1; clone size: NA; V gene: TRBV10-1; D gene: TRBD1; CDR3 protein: CASSRGDRAYEQFF; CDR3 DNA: TGCGCCAGCAGTAGGGGAGACAGGGCGTATGAGCAGTTCTTC
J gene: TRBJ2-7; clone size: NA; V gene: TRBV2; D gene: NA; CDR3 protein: CASSLTAYEQYF; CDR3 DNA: TGTGCCAGCAGTCTCACTGCCTACGAGCAGTACTTC
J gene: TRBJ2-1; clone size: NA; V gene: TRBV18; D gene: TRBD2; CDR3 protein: CASSPLAGGYNEQFF; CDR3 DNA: TGTGCCAGCTCACCATTGGCGGGAGGGTACAATGAGCAGTTCTTC
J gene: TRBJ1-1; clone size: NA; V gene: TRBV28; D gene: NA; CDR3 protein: CASSFPGNTEAFF; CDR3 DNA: TGTGCCAGCAGTTTTCCAGGGAACACTGAAGCTTTCTTT
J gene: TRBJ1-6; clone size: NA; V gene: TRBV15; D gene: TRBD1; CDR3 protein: CATRLGQINSPLHF; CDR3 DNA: TGTGCCACCAGGTTGGGACAGATAAATTCACCCCTCCACTTT
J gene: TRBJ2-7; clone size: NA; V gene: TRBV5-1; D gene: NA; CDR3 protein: CASSLGQIYEQYF; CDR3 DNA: TGCGCCAGCAGCTTGGGACAGATATACGAGCAGTACTTC